Shown below are 29 T cell receptor beta chains from a single sample sequenced in a study of OX40 agonist ivuxolimab in advanced cancers. Clones were read by immunoSEQ multiplex PCR, and TCRdb kept only the in-frame ones, dropping some. The repertoire includes tens of thousands of clones, approximately 89% of them detected once, and 20% to 25% sits in the top ten. Material: CD4+ or CD8+ T cells sorted from blood, obtained in a trial of the OX40 agonist ivuxolimab. Every receptor here comes from an adult with an advanced solid tumor such as melanoma, head and neck, liver or kidney cancer.

The chain carries TRBV27 and TRBJ1-6; 9 bases align to TRBD1. Trimming at V came to 3 bases and at J to 10 bases, leaving 4 bases not matched to a gene. The germline gives CDR1 MNHEY, CDR2 SMNVEV (reference sequence). This CDR3 comprises 14 residues. This CDR3 reads CASSFTGGRSPLHF. CDR3 DNA sequence: TGTGCCAGCAGTTTTACAGGGGGCAGGTCACCCCTCCACTTT.

This sequence joins TRBV15 and TRBJ2-7, with 12 positions matching TRBD2. Germline trimming cut 3 bases from V and 5 bases from J; bases unmatched to any gene: 5. Germline lookup yields CDR1 LNHNV and CDR2 YYDKDF (reference sequence). The CDR3 has 15 residues. CDR3 sequence: CATSRRTSGNDEQYF. The CDR3 DNA sequence: TGTGCCACCAGCAGGAGGACTAGCGGGAACGACGAGCAGTACTTC. Combining the CDR3 with reference TRBV15 and TRBJ2-7 gives the whole variable domain DAMVIQNPRYQVTQFGKPVTLSCSQTLNHNVMYWYQQKSSQAPKLLFHYYDKDFNNEADTPDNFQSRRPNTSFCFLDIRSPGLGDTAMYLCATSRRTSGNDEQYFGPGTRLTVT.

The V call is TRBV27, the J call TRBJ2-3; D unresolved. Trimming stripped 3 bases from V and 6 bases from J, with 10 bases between. CDR3 length: 13 amino acids. Germline-derived CDR1 and CDR2 are MNHEY and SMNVEV (reference sequence). The chain's CDR3 is CASSLTVMDTQYF. In DNA form, the CDR3 reads TGTGCCAGCAGTTTGACTGTGATGGATACGCAGTATTTT.

The chain links TRBV13 to TRBJ2-1; D not certain. The CDR3 runs 15 residues. Per germline, CDR1 PRHDT and CDR2 FYEKMQ (reference sequence). V lost 2 bases and J 4 bases, leaving 12 bases between the germline ends. The CDR3 protein is CASSLWSLPYNEQFF. The CDR3 coding sequence is TGTGCCAGCAGCTTATGGAGTCTCCCTTACAATGAGCAGTTCTTC.

The rearrangement joins TRBV5-3 to TRBJ2-7; no clear D gene. TRBV5-3 is designated an ORF whose function remains uncertain. The CDR3 runs to 11 residues. The V gene lost 4 bases and the J gene lost 2 bases, with 4 bases spanning the gap. For the CDR3, the DNA is TGTGCCAGAAGCCAAACCTACGAGCAGTACTTC. This gives the protein CARSQTYEQYF.

V usage is TRBV2 and J usage is TRBJ1-5, with a possible D match to TRBD1 (5 bases). CDR3 length equals 19 residues. Trimming removed 6 bases at V and 0 bases at J, with 24 bases between. From germline, CDR1 is SNHLY and CDR2 FYNNEI. The CDR3 here is CASSARPGRGIYSNQPQHF. For the CDR3, the DNA is TGTGCCAGCAGCGCTAGGCCAGGGAGAGGGATTTATAGCAATCAGCCCCAGCATTTT.

The V call is TRBV28, the J call TRBJ2-7, with D possibly being TRBD1 or TRBD2 (5 bases each). The CDR3 loop spans 13 amino acids. V lost 3 bases and J lost 4, with 10 bases in between. Germline V gene lookup returns CDR1 MDHEN and CDR2 SYDVKM. The CDR3 loop reads CASSLGPLYEQYF. The CDR3 nucleotides read TGTGCCAGCAGTTTGGGACCACTATACGAGCAGTACTTC. Full variable domain (outside the CDR3, taken from reference TRBV28 and TRBJ2-7): DVKVTQSSRYLVKRTGEKVFLECVQDMDHENMFWYRQDPGLGLRLIYFSYDVKMKEKGDIPEGYSVSREKKERFSLILESASTNQTSMYLCASSLGPLYEQYFGPGTRLTVT.

The V call is TRBV4-1, the J call TRBJ2-7; 10 positions match TRBD2. V shed 4 bases, J shed 0 bases, and the junction held 6 bases outside the gene matches. The CDR3 has 16 amino acids. The germline V gene has CDR1 MGHRA and CDR2 YSYEKL. CDR3 in DNA: TGCGCCAGCAGCCGAATGGGACTAGCGAGCTCCTACGAGCAGTACTTC. It encodes CASSRMGLASSYEQYF.

The chain joins TRBV29-1 to TRBJ1-1; D is uncertain. The V and J ends lost 0 bases and 4 bases respectively, with 9 bases between them. This CDR3 spans 13 amino acids. The germline CDR1 and CDR2 sequences are SQVTM and ANQGSEA. The CDR3 bases are TGCAGCGTTGAAGATCCATTGGGCACTGAAGCTTTCTTT. Its translation is CSVEDPLGTEAFF.

This clone was seen once. The rearrangement uses TRBV7-3 and TRBJ2-1, with 12 bases that match TRBD2. This CDR3 spans 15 amino acids. V lost 2 bases, J lost 8 bases, and 4 bases stayed unmatched. Germline lookup yields CDR1 SGHTA and CDR2 FQGTGA. The CDR3 spells CASSLLAGGWHEQFF. The CDR3 region has the DNA TGTGCCAGCAGCTTACTAGCGGGAGGGTGGCATGAGCAGTTCTTC.

This chain uses TRBV13 with TRBJ1-4; D is undetermined. Trimming pared 2 bases from V and 6 bases from J, leaving 10 bases between. The germline gives CDR1 PRHDT, CDR2 FYEKMQ (reference sequence). There are 14 residues in the CDR3. CDR3 bases: TGTGCCAGCAGCTTATCGGCCGGTGATGAAAAACTGTTTTTT. It encodes CASSLSAGDEKLFF.

The chain recombines TRBV7-9 with TRBJ2-7; D is perhaps TRBD2 (6 bases). V lost 4 bases and J lost 3, with 7 bases in between. Looked up from germline, CDR1 is SEHNR and CDR2 is FQNEAQ (reference sequence). CDR3 length: 12 amino acids. This CDR3 reads CASSSDYYEQYF. Here the CDR3 DNA reads TGTGCCAGCAGCTCGGACTACTACGAGCAGTACTTC.

The chain recombines TRBV10-2 with TRBJ2-7, with 10 bases matching TRBD1. V shed 5 bases, J shed 3 bases, and the junction held 4 bases outside the gene matches. The CDR3 totals 14 residues. Germline CDR1 and CDR2: WSHSY and SAAADI. The CDR3 here is CASSSGTGVYEQYF. The CDR3 coding sequence is TGCGCCAGCAGTTCCGGGACAGGGGTCTACGAGCAGTACTTC.

This chain uses TRBV27 with TRBJ2-1; 10 nucleotides agree with TRBD2. Germline lookup yields CDR1 MNHEY and CDR2 SMNVEV (reference sequence). J was trimmed by 8 bases and V by 1 base; bases with no gene match: 5. CDR3 length: 15 amino acids. The CDR3 here is CASSLLAGGLDEQFF. The CDR3 coding sequence is TGTGCCAGCAGTTTATTAGCGGGAGGCTTGGATGAGCAGTTCTTC.

The chain combines TRBV7-9 with TRBJ2-1; 9 nucleotides agree with TRBD1. V lost 0 bases, J lost 1 base, and 7 bases stayed unmatched. CDR1 is SEHNR and CDR2 is FQNEAQ in the germline V gene (reference sequence). The CDR3 is made up of 18 amino acids. CDR3 bases: TGTGCCAGCAGCTTAGCGCGGGGACAGGGAAAATCCTACAATGAGCAGTTCTTC. It encodes CASSLARGQGKSYNEQFF.

This sequence joins TRBV4-2 and TRBJ2-7; 12 positions agree with TRBD2. V shed 3 bases, J shed 5 bases, and the junction held 8 bases outside the gene matches. The germline V gene has CDR1 LGHNA and CDR2 YNFKEQ. The CDR3 runs 16 residues. The CDR3 DNA reads TGTGCCAGCAGCCAGGAGCTAGCGGGAGGGCGCCACGAGCAGTACTTC. It codes for CASSQELAGGRHEQYF.

The gene calls are TRBV6-5 and TRBJ2-1, with TRBD2 matching 8 bases. V lost 6 bases, J lost 7 bases, and 8 bases stayed unmatched. The CDR3 is made up of 14 amino acids. Germline V CDR1 and CDR2: MNHEY, SVGAGI. This chain's CDR3 is CASSPGTSVNEQFF. DNA of the CDR3: TGTGCCAGCAGCCCCGGGACTAGTGTGAATGAGCAGTTCTTC.

This chain uses TRBV14 with TRBJ1-1, with D uncertain. Looked up from germline, CDR1 is SGHDN and CDR2 is FVKESK. The CDR3 consists of 13 residues. V was trimmed by 2 bases and J by 1 base, leaving 5 bases between them. DNA of the CDR3: TGTGCCAGCAGCCAACTACGGAACACTGAAGCTTTCTTT. Translating gives CASSQLRNTEAFF. The full variable domain, with the rest looked up from reference TRBV14 and TRBJ1-1, is EAGVTQFPSHSVIEKGQTVTLRCDPISGHDNLYWYRRVMGKEIKFLLHFVKESKQDESGMPNNRFLAERTGGTYSTLKVQPAELEDSGVYFCASSQLRNTEAFFGQGTRLTVV.

This chain links TRBV2 with TRBJ2-1, with TRBD2 matching over 7 bases. The germline CDR1 and CDR2 sequences are SNHLY and FYNNEI. The CDR3 totals 16 residues. Losses at the gene ends were 2 bases for V and 4 bases for J; bases not matched to a gene: 8. Here the CDR3 DNA reads TGTGCCAGCAGTGAATCGGCGGCTAGCGGATACAATGAGCAGTTCTTC. It codes for CASSESAASGYNEQFF.

This clone came up once. The gene calls are TRBV15 and TRBJ2-7; tentative D call: TRBD1 (5 bases). Deletions cut 1 base from V and 3 bases from J, with 10 bases between. The germline gives CDR1 LNHNV, CDR2 YYDKDF (reference sequence). The CDR3 extends over 14 amino acids. The CDR3 protein is CATSRGTGYYEQYF. The CDR3 bases are TGTGCCACCAGCAGAGGAACAGGATACTACGAGCAGTACTTC.

The chain links TRBV28 to TRBJ2-2; 9 bases are shared with TRBD1. The germline V gene has CDR1 MDHEN and CDR2 SYDVKM. The CDR3 contains 15 residues. Trimming removed 5 bases from V and 6 bases from J; junction bases left unmatched: 7. This chain's CDR3 is CASSIHRGRAGELFF. In nucleotides, the CDR3 is TGTGCCAGCAGTATACACAGGGGGCGTGCCGGGGAGCTGTTTTTT.

The rearrangement links TRBV6-5 to TRBJ2-7; TRBD1 is a possible D gene (5 bases). Germline V lookup: CDR1 MNHEY, CDR2 SVGAGI. V was cut by 2 bases and J by 0 bases, with 14 bases left in between. The CDR3 sequence is 16 residues long. CDR3 nucleotide sequence: TGTGCCAGCAGTTACGGGTCAGGGCAACGCTCCTACGAGCAGTACTTC. Translated, it gives CASSYGSGQRSYEQYF.

In this sample, this clone is medium-sized. The V gene is TRBV7-8, the J gene TRBJ2-2, with 7 bases that match TRBD1. The J segment lost 5 bases and the V segment lost 1 base, leaving 1 base of the junction unmatched. Germline CDR1 and CDR2: SGHVS and FQNEAQ. The CDR3 extends over 14 amino acids. The CDR3 sequence: CASSLGQGTGELFF. The CDR3 DNA follows: TGTGCCAGCAGCTTAGGACAGGGAACCGGGGAGCTGTTTTTT.

This clone appeared once. The chain recombines TRBV9 with TRBJ2-1; D is perhaps TRBD1 or TRBD2 (5 bases each). The germline CDR1 and CDR2 sequences are SGDLS and YYNGEE. This CDR3 contains 12 residues. Between the trimmed V and J ends, which lost 0 bases and 10 bases, there was a span of 8 bases. The CDR3 bases are TGTGCCAGCAGCGTAGCCGGGGCCGAGCAGTTCTTC. Its translation is CASSVAGAEQFF.

This chain joins TRBV4-1 and TRBJ2-2; TRBD2 agrees at 8 bases. The germline V gene has CDR1 MGHRA and CDR2 YSYEKL. This CDR3 contains 18 residues. Trimming cost V 1 base and J 0 bases; bases outside gene matches: 7. Here the CDR3 DNA reads TGCGCCAGCAGCCAAGGGGGGCGGGGGGCGTCGAACACCGGGGAGCTGTTTTTT. Its translation: CASSQGGRGASNTGELFF.

The V gene is TRBV5-6, the J gene TRBJ1-3, with a possible D match to TRBD1 (6 bases). V lost 4 bases, J lost 0 bases, and 11 bases lay in between. The length of the CDR3 is 15 residues. Germline lookup yields CDR1 SGHDT and CDR2 YYEEEE. This chain's CDR3 is CASSPGQASGNTIYF. CDR3 DNA: TGTGCCAGCAGCCCGGGACAAGCCTCTGGAAACACCATATATTTT.

This clone occurred once. CDR3 sequence reads: CASSLRSGLETQYF. CDR3 in DNA: TGTGCCAGCAGTTTACGGTCAGGGTTGGAGACCCAGTACTTC. This chain connects TRBV28 to TRBJ2-5; tentatively, D is TRBD1 (5 bases). Trimming stripped 2 bases from V and 5 bases from J, with 12 bases between. Germline V CDR1 and CDR2: MDHEN, SYDVKM. The CDR3 loop spans 14 amino acids.

V usage is TRBV6-1 and J usage is TRBJ1-2; 7 bases align to TRBD1. Germline V CDR1 and CDR2: MNHNS, SASEGT. The CDR3 runs 11 residues. CDR3 sequence: CAATGSYGYTF. In DNA, the CDR3 is TGTGCGGCGACAGGGAGTTATGGCTACACCTTC.

The genes are TRBV29-1 and TRBJ2-5; 9 positions agree with TRBD1. The CDR3 has 12 residues. Germline V lookup: CDR1 SQVTM, CDR2 ANQGSEA. J gave up 3 bases and V 6 bases, and 2 bases lay outside the gene matches. The DNA of the CDR3 is TGCAGCGTAGGGGACAGGGAAGAGACCCAGTACTTC. The encoded protein is CSVGDREETQYF.